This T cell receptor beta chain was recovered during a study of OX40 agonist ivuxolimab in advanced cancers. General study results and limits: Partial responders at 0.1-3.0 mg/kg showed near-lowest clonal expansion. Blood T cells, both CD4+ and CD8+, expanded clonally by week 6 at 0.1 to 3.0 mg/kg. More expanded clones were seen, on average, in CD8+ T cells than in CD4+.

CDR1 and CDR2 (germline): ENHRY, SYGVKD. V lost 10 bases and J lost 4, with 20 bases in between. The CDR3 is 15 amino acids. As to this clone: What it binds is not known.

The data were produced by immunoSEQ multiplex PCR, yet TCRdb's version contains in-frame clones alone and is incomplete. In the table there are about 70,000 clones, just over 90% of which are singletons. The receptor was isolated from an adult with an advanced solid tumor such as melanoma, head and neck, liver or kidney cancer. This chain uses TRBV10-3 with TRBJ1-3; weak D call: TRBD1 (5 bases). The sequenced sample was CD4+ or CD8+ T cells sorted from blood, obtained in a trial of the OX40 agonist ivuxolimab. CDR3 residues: CATTSVGDRGNTIYF. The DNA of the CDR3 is TGTGCCACCACGTCGGTAGGGGACCGCGGAAACACCATATATTTT.